This T cell receptor (beta chain) was captured by sequencing in a study of cytomegalovirus exposure and HLA in healthy donors. Study-level background: In an earlier analysis, 117 million unique TCR beta sequences were found from approximately 170 million T cells.

Germline loops: CDR1 LNHNV, CDR2 YYDKDF (reference sequence). The CDR3 has 15 amino acids. V was shortened by 0 bases and J by 9 bases, with 18 bases between the two germline ends. The study ran its PCR with 60 Vbeta and 13 Jbeta primers. Original data processing: Later, tens of millions of unique TCR beta chains were counted in an analysis, and about 10 million of them were shared. Some clones are missing from TCRdb's copy, which holds only in-frame ones; the method was immunoSEQ multiplex PCR. The V and J calls and the clone size are those of that table, but D and trimming were determined from the DNA. The table has approximately 150,000 clones, around 80% seen once.

The chain uses TRBV15 and TRBJ2-7; maybe TRBD2 (5 bases). Source material: PBMCs. This sequence was found in a female donor in good health and CMV-seronegative. The CDR3 spells CATSRERTSTTRQYF. As DNA, the CDR3 is TGTGCCACCAGCAGAGAAAGGACTTCGACGACCCGGCAGTACTTC.